The clone carrying this T cell receptor beta chain was observed a few times. The antigen is not known. The CDR3 sequence is 15 residues long. The J segment lost 7 bases and the V segment lost 5 bases, leaving 11 bases of the junction unmatched. The germline V gene encodes CDR1 SGHTA and CDR2 FQGNSA. Next came a second PCR, run for about 6 to 12 cycles, which used a sample-barcoded 5' primer along with a J-beta primer mix. Each sample yielded at least 2.5 million CDR3-containing paired-end reads. TCRdb processed the 5' RACE reads anew with MiXCR; each CDR3 protein has one entry. The table lists approximately 850,000 distinct CDR3 sequences, under 45% of them singletons. This record belongs to a study of blood T cells in healthy people across ages. Points from the study as a whole: Estimates based on one million T cells were treated as lower bounds. PBMCs went unsorted, and a conclusive naive versus antigen-experienced comparison was therefore prevented. Roughly linear declines in TCR beta diversity per million T cells occurred with age.

The sequence came from a man between 60 and 70 years old in good health. The rearrangement links TRBV7-2 to TRBJ2-3, with 8 bases aligning to TRBD1. Sequenced input: blood. This CDR3 is CASSPPTGEWNTQYF. CDR3 nucleotides: TGTGCCAGCAGCCCCCCGACAGGGGAGTGGAATACGCAGTATTTT. The complete variable domain, with remaining parts taken from reference TRBV7-2 and TRBJ2-3, reads GAGVSQSPSNKVTEKGKDVELRCDPISGHTALYWYRQSLGQGLEFLIYFQGNSAPDKSGLPSDRFSAERTGGSVSTLTIQRTQQEDSAVYLCASSPPTGEWNTQYFGPGTRLTVL.